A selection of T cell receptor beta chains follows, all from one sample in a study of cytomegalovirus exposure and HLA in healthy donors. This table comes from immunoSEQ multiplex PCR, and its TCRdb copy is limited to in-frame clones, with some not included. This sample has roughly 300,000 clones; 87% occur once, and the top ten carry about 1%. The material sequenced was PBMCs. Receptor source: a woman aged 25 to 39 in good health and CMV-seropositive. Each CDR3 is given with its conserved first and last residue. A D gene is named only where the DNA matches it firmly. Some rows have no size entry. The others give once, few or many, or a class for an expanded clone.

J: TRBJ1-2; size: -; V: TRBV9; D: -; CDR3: CASSVEGVSDLPYTF; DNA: TGTGCCAGCAGCGTAGAGGGTGTTTCGGATCTGCCCTACACCTTC
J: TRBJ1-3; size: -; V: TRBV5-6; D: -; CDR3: CASSLGGFSGNTIYF; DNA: TGTGCCAGCAGCTTGGGGGGCTTCTCTGGAAACACCATATATTTT
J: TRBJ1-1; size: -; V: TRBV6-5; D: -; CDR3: CASSDTQGYTEAFF; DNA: TGTGCCAGCAGTGACACTCAGGGTTACACTGAAGCTTTCTTT
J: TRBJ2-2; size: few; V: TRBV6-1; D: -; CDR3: CASRMTENTGELFF; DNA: TGTGCCAGCAGAATGACAGAGAACACCGGGGAGCTGTTTTTT
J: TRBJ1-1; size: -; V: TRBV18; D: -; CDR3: CASSPELSRQNTEAFF; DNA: TGTGCCAGCTCCCCAGAACTGTCTAGACAGAACACTGAAGCTTTCTTT
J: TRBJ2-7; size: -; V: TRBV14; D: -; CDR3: CASSQVGGWAYEQYF; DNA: TGTGCCAGCAGCCAAGTTGGGGGATGGGCCTACGAGCAGTACTTC
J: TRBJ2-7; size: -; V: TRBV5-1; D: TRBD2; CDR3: CASSLVAGGPYEQYF; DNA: TGCGCCAGCAGCTTGGTAGCGGGAGGGCCCTACGAGCAGTACTTC
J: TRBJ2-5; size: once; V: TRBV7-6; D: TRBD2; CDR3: CASSFLLAAETQYF; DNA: TGTGCCAGCAGCTTCCTACTAGCGGCAGAGACCCAGTACTTC
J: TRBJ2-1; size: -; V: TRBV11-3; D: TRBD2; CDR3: CASSYSGNSYNEQFF; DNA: TGTGCCAGCAGCTACAGCGGGAATTCCTACAATGAGCAGTTCTTC
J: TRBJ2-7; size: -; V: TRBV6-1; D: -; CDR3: CASSRGSEQYF; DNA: TGTGCCAGCAGTAGGGGGAGCGAGCAGTACTTC
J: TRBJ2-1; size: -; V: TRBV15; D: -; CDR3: CATSRDITFNSYNEQFF; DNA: TGTGCCACCAGCAGAGATATCACGTTCAACTCCTACAATGAGCAGTTCTTC
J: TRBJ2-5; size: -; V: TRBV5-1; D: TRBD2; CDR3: CASSTGLVAKVETQYF; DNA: TGCGCCAGCAGTACGGGACTAGTTGCTAAAGTGGAGACCCAGTACTTC
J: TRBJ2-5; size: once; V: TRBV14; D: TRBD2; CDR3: CASSQRLAGVGETQYF; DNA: TGTGCCAGCAGCCAAAGGCTAGCGGGAGTCGGGGAGACCCAGTACTTC
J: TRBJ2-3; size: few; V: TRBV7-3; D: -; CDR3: CASSLMAATDTQYF; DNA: TGTGCCAGCAGCTTAATGGCAGCCACAGATACGCAGTATTTT
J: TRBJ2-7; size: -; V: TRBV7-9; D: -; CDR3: CASSPDHYEQYF; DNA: TGTGCCAGCAGCCCGGACCACTACGAGCAGTACTTC
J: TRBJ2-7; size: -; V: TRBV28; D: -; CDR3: CASSPATGQGYEQYF; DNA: TGTGCCAGCAGTCCTGCCACCGGCCAAGGCTACGAGCAGTACTTC
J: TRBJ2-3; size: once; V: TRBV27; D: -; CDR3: CASRTWGRTDTQYF; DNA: TGTGCCAGCAGGACCTGGGGACGCACAGATACGCAGTATTTT
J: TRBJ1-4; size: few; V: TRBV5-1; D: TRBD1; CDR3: CASSLDRGGEKLFF; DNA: TGCGCCAGCAGCTTGGACAGGGGAGGTGAAAAACTGTTTTTT
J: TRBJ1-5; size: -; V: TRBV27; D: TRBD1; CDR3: CASSLDRWNQPQHF; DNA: TGTGCCAGCAGTCTGGACAGGTGGAATCAGCCCCAGCATTTT
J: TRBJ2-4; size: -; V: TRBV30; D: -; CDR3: CAWSLGGGLSKNIQYF; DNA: TGTGCCTGGAGCCTAGGGGGGGGCTTATCCAAAAACATTCAGTACTTC
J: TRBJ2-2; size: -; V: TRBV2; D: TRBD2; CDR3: CASTGRTSGGLNTGELFF; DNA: TGTGCCAGCACCGGGAGGACTAGCGGGGGGCTGAACACCGGGGAGCTGTTTTTT
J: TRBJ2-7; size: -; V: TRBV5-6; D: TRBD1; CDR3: CASRTTGEVNEQYF; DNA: TGTGCCAGCAGGACGACAGGGGAAGTCAACGAGCAGTACTTC